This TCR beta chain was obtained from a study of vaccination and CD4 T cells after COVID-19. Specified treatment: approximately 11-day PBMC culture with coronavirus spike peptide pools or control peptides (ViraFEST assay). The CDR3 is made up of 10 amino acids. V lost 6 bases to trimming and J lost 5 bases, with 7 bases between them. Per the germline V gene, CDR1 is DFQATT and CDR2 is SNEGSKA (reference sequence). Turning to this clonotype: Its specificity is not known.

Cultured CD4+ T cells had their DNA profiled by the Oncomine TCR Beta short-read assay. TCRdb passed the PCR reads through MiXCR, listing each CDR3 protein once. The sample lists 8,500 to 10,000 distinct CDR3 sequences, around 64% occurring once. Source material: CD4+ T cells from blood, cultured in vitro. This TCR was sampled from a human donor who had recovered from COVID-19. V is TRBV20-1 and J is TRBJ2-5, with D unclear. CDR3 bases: TGCAGTGCCCCTTTGGAGACCCAGTACTTC. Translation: CSAPLETQYF.